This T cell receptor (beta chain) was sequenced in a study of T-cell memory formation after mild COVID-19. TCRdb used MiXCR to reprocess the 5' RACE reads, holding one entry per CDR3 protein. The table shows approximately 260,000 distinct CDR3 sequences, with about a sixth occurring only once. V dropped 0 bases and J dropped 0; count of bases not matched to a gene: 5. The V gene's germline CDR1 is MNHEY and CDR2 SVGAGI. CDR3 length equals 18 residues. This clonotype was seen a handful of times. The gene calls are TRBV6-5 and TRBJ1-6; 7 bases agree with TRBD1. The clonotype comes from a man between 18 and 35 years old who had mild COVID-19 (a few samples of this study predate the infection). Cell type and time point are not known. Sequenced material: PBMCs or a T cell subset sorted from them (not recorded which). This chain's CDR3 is CASSYSIQGSSYNSPLHF. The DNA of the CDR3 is TGTGCCAGCAGTTACTCGATACAGGGGAGCTCCTATAATTCACCCCTCCACTTT.